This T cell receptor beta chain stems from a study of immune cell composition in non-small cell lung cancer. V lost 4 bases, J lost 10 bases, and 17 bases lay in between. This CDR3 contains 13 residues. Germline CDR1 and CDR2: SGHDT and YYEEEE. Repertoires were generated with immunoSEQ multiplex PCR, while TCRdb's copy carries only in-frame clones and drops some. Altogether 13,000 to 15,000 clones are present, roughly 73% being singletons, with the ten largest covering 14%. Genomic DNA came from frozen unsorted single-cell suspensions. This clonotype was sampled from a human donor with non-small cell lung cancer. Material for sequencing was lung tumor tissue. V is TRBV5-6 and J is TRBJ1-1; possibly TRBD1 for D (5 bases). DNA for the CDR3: TGTGCCAGCAGCCGTGGACCAGGGCGCGTAGCTTTCTTT. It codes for CASSRGPGRVAFF.